This record concerns one T cell receptor beta chain sequence. The record originates from a study of T-cell reconstitution after alpha-beta-depleted transplantation in children. Using unique molecular identifiers, the investigators prepared the TCRbeta library. Via MiXCR, TCRdb re-called the PCR reads, giving one row per CDR3 protein. This table has around 960,000 distinct CDR3 sequences, about 29% appearing once. V was trimmed by 6 bases and J by 0 bases, leaving 12 bases between them. Germline CDR1 reads ENHRY; CDR2 reads SYGVKD. The CDR3 extends over 15 amino acids. The chain uses TRBV10-3 and TRBJ2-1; tentative D call: TRBD2 (6 bases). The sample consisted of PBMCs, mostly from graft donor cells, taken 360 days after TCRalphabeta/CD19-depleted stem cell transplant. This clonotype was obtained from a boy under three years old who had a stem cell transplant for SCID, so the T cells may come from the graft donor. The CDR3 DNA reads as TGTGCCATCAGCAGACTAGAGAGCTCCTACAATGAGCAGTTCTTC. Translating gives CAISRLESSYNEQFF.